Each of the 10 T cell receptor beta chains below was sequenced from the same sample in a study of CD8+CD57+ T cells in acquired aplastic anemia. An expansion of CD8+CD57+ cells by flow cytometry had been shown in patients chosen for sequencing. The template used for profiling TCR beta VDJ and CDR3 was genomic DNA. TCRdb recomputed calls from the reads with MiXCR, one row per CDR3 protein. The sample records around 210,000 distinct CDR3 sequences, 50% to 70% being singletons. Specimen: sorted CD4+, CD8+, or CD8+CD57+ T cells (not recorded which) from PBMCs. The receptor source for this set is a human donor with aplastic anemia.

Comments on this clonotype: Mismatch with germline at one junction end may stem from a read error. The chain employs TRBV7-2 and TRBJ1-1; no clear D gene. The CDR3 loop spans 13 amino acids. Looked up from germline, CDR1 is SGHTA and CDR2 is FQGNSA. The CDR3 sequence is CASSHGKASEAFF. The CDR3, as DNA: TGCGCCAGCAGCCACGGTAAGGCGTCTGAAGCTTTCTTT.

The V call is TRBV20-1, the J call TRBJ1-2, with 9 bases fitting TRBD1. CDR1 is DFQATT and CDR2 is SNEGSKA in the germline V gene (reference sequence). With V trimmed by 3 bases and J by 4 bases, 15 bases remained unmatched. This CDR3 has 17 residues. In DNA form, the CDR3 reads TGCAGTGCTAGTATCGCTCCACAGGGGGCAGGCAGCTATGGCTACACCTTC. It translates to CSASIAPQGAGSYGYTF.

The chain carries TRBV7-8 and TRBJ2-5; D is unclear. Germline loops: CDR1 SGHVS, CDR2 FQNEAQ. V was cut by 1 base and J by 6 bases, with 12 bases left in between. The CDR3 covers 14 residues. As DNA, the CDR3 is TGTGCCAGCAGCTTAGAGGTTGGGCAACAGACCCAGTACTTC. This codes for CASSLEVGQQTQYF.

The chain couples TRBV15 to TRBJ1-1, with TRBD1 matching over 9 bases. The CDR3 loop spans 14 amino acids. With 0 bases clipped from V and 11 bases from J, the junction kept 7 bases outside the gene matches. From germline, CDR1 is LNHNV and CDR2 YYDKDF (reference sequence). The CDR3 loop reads CATSRDWGQGSAFF. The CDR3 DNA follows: TGTGCCACCAGCAGAGATTGGGGACAGGGTTCGGCTTTCTTT.

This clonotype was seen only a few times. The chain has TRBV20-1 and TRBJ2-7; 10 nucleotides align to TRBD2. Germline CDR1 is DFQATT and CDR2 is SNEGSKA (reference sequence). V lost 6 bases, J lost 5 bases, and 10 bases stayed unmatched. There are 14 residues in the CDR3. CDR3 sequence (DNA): TGCAGTGCAGCTCCTAGCGGGAGAGGGAACGAGCAGTACTTC. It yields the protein CSAAPSGRGNEQYF.

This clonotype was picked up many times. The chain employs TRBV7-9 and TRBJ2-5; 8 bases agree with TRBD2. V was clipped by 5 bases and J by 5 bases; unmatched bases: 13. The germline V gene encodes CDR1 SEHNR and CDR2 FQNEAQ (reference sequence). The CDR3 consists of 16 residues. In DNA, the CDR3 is TGTGCCAGCAGCACTTCATCGGGGGGGCCTTGGGAGACCCAGTACTTC. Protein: CASSTSSGGPWETQYF.

CDR3 in amino acids: CASSIGQDQPQHF. CDR3 in DNA: TGCGCCAGCAGCATCGGACAGGATCAGCCCCAGCATTTT. V usage is TRBV5-1 and J usage is TRBJ1-5; 7 nucleotides match TRBD1. Germline CDR1 reads SGHRS; CDR2 reads YFSETQ. V lost 4 bases, J lost 5 bases, and 3 bases stayed unmatched. CDR3 length: 13 amino acids.

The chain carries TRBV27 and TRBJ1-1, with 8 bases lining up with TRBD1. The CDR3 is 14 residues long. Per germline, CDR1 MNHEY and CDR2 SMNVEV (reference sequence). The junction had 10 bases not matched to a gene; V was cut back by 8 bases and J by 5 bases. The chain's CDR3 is CASAIRGPGTEAFF. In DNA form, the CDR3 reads TGTGCCAGCGCGATCAGGGGGCCTGGAACTGAAGCTTTCTTT.

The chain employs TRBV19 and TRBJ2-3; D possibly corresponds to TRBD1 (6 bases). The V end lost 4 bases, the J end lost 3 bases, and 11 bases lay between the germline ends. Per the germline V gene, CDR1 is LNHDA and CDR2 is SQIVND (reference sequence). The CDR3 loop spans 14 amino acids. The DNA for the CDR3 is TGTGCCAGTAGTAACTACAGGGTAACAGATACGCAGTATTTT. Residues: CASSNYRVTDTQYF.

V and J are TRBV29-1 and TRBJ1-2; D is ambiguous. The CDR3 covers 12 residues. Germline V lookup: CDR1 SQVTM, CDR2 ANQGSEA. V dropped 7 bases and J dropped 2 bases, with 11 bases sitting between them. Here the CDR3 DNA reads TGCAGCGCTGCGGAAAGGAACTATGGCTACACCTTC. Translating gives CSAAERNYGYTF. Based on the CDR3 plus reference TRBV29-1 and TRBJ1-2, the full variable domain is SAVISQKPSRDICQRGTSLTIQCQVDSQVTMMFWYRQQPGQSLTLIATANQGSEATYESGFVIDKFPISRPNLTFSTLTVSNMSPEDSSIYLCSAAERNYGYTFGSGTRLTVV.